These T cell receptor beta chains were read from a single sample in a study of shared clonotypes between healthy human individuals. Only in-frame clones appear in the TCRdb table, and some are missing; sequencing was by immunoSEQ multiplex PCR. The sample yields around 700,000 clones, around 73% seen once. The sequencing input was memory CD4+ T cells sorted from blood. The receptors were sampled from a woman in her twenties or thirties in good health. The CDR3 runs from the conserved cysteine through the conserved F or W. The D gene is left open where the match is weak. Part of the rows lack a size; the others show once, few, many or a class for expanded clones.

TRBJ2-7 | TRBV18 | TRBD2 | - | CASSMTSGAYEQYF | TGTGCCAGCTCAATGACTAGCGGCGCCTACGAGCAGTACTTC
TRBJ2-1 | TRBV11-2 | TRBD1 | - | CASSWGQGWNEQFF | TGTGCCAGCAGCTGGGGACAGGGGTGGAATGAGCAGTTCTTC
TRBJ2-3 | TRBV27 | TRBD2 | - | CASSLTSGDTQYF | TGTGCCAGCAGTCTAACTAGCGGAGATACGCAGTATTTT
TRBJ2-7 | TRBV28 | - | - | CASSSSYEQYF | TGTGCCAGCAGTTCTTCCTACGAGCAGTACTTC
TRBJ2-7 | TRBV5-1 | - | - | CASSWTPAGQAYEQYF | TGCGCCAGCAGCTGGACCCCTGCGGGTCAGGCCTACGAGCAGTACTTC
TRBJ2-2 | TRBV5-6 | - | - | CASSLPERTGELFF | TGTGCCAGCAGCTTGCCCGAGCGCACCGGGGAGCTGTTTTTT
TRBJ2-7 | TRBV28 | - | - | CASSSESPLSEQYF | TGTGCCAGCAGTTCAGAGTCACCCTTAAGCGAGCAGTACTTC
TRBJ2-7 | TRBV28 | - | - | CASSAPNSYEQYF | TGTGCCAGCAGTGCCCCGAATTCCTACGAGCAGTACTTC
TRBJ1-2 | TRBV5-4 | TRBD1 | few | CASSYETGGGGYTF | TGTGCCAGCAGCTATGAAACAGGGGGCGGTGGCTACACCTTC
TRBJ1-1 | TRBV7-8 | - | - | CASSLRRGGGEAFF | TGTGCCAGCAGCTTAAGGCGCGGGGGGGGTGAAGCTTTCTTT
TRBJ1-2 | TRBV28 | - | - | CASSFLSGGYTF | TGTGCCAGCAGTTTCCTTTCTGGTGGCTACACCTTC
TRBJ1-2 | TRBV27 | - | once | CASSSFGGSNYGYTF | TGTGCCAGCAGTTCGTTCGGGGGGTCTAACTATGGCTACACCTTC
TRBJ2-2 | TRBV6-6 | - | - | CASSQGFAGELFF | TGTGCCAGCAGTCAGGGATTTGCCGGGGAGCTGTTTTTT
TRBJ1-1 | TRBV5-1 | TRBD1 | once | CASSGQAGINTEAFF | TGCGCCAGCAGCGGACAGGCGGGTATTAACACTGAAGCTTTCTTT